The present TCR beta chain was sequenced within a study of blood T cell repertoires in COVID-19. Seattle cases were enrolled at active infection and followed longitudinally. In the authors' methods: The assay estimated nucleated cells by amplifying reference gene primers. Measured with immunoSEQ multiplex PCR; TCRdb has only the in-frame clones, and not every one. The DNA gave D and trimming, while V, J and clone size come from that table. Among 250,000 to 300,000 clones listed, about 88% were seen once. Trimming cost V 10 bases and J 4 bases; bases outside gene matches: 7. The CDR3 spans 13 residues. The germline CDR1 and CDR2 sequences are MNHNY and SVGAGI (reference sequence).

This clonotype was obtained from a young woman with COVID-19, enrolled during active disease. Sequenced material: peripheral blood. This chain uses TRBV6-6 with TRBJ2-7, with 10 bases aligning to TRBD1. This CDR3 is CATMTGGSYEQYF. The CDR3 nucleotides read TGTGCCACCATGACAGGGGGCTCGTACGAGCAGTACTTC.